The 4 T cell receptor beta chains below all came from one sample that was sequenced in a study of PD-1 blockade in classical Hodgkin lymphoma. Here immunoSEQ multiplex PCR was the method, and the copy in TCRdb shows in-frame clones only, minus some. The data contain about 27,000 clones, roughly 80% of them singletons. Every one of the patients relapsed after autologous stem cell transplantation (brentuximab vedotin exposure was variable). The authors purified CD4+ T cells from thawed PBMCs by magnetic negative selection. The sequencing here drew on CD4+ T cells from blood, taken at baseline. The receptors originated from a human donor with classical Hodgkin lymphoma.

The rearrangement joins TRBV6-5 to TRBJ2-2; D might be TRBD1 (6 bases). Germline assignment: CDR1 MNHEY and CDR2 SVGAGI. CDR3 length equals 14 residues. V lost 7 bases to trimming and J lost 4 bases, with 13 bases between them. The CDR3 DNA sequence: TGTGCCAGCACAGGGGTTCGTTCCACCGGGGAGCTGTTTTTT. As protein: CASTGVRSTGELFF.

This chain connects TRBV10-1 to TRBJ2-7; D is possibly TRBD1 (5 bases). The length of the CDR3 is 14 residues. Per germline, CDR1 WNHNN and CDR2 SYGVQD (reference sequence). The V end was cut by 2 bases, the J end by 5 bases, with 13 bases between. CDR3 nucleotide sequence: TGCGCCAGCAGTGAGGTGGACACCTTCGACGAGCAGTACTTC. Translated, it gives CASSEVDTFDEQYF.

This chain joins TRBV5-8 and TRBJ1-2; D uncertain. The V gene lost 0 bases and the J gene lost 8 bases, with 17 bases spanning the gap. From germline, CDR1 is SGHTS and CDR2 YDEGEE. CDR3 length equals 15 residues. CDR3 bases: TGTGCCAGCAGCTTGGCGTCCCACCCCTTGAGGGGCTACACCTTC. This codes for CASSLASHPLRGYTF.

The rearrangement links TRBV4-2 to TRBJ2-2, with D possibly being TRBD1 or TRBD2 (6 bases each). There are 18 residues in the CDR3. Trimming took off 0 bases at V and 6 bases at J, with 20 bases between the two ends. CDR1 and CDR2 from the germline V gene are LGHNA and YNFKEQ. CDR3 protein: CASSQEVAGQLNAGELFF. In DNA form, the CDR3 reads TGTGCCAGCAGCCAAGAAGTCGCGGGACAACTCAATGCCGGGGAGCTGTTTTTT.